This T cell receptor (beta chain) was sequenced in a study of immune characteristics of hereditary and idiopathic chronic pancreatitis. With regard to the full study: The study profiled local pancreatic immune cells and TCRbeta repertoires in hereditary and idiopathic chronic pancreatitis compared with control organ donor pancreases. TCRbeta sequencing was performed on roughly five control pancreases, under ten hereditary chronic pancreatitis pancreases and about six idiopathic chronic pancreatitis pancreases. The gDNA-based approach was selected because minimal in vitro experimental manipulation of pancreas-infiltrating T cells was involved.

Of note for this clone: It lacks a known antigen. The input lacks base qualities; no much larger clone sits a single base away.

General study outcomes and caveats: Both chronic pancreatitis groups showed significantly increased TCRbeta repertoire diversity and reduced clonality versus controls. Hereditary and idiopathic chronic pancreatitis differed in Vbeta-Jbeta gene family usage, including TRBV10, TRBV19, TRBV23 and TRBV5. Among fewer than 15 chronic pancreatitis patients, a positive correlation was found between numbers of productive TCR rearrangements and disease severity scores. Because patient tissue could be obtained only at the time of TPIAT, immune findings may have been influenced by differences in disease duration. The study did not include chronic pancreatitis caused by alcohol use.

Receptors were amplified or captured by the immunoSEQ multiplex PCR assay. From pancreatic genomic DNA, the TCRbeta CDR3 region along with adjacent sequences was amplified and then sequenced. The original pipeline was this. Productive clonality and productive rearrangement counts were measured along with repertoire diversity, which was expressed as a mean normalized Shannon-Wiener index. The nonparametric Mann-Whitney U test was used to compare repertoire metrics between the control and chronic pancreatitis groups. Shared clonotypes were defined as CDR3beta sequences with identical amino acid composition and length across subjects. TCRdb stores this immuneACCESS table with in-frame sequences only. Part of the clones is absent; in the studies checked, under half of the shortfall reflects unresolved V genes, and no reason is known for the rest. V and J calls and clone size are those listed in that table; D and trimming were worked out from the DNA. The sample profile shows some 1,500 clones; about 77% of them were found once. The ten largest clones take up 7.7% of the sample.

Chronic pancreatitis pancreas tissue came from patients undergoing total pancreatectomy with islet autotransplantation (TPIAT). No known history of diabetes was present in the included chronic pancreatitis patients. Genomic DNA was extracted directly from bulk pancreas tissue, without T cell sorting, for TCRbeta sequencing. At two US centers, pancreas tissues from patients and organ donors were collected on a consecutive basis. From a lookup of the germline V gene, CDR1 and CDR2 are SNHLY and FYNNEI. The junction shows trimming of 5 bases on V and 5 bases on J, and the gene matches do not reach 10 bases of it. The CDR3 starts with the cysteine, ends with the phenylalanine, and has 16 residues. Of the read, only the CDR3 DNA is kept; its 48 bases are in frame from base 1.

The clonotype originates from a human donor with chronic pancreatitis. The V gene is TRBV2 and the J gene is TRBJ2-3, and TRBD2 matches 10 of the central bases. The sequenced sample consisted of pancreas tissue with hereditary chronic pancreatitis. Here is the DNA: TGTGCCAGCAGTTCCTCAGCGGGGGGGCCGGGAGATACGCAGTATTTT. This is translated as CASSSSAGGPGDTQYF.